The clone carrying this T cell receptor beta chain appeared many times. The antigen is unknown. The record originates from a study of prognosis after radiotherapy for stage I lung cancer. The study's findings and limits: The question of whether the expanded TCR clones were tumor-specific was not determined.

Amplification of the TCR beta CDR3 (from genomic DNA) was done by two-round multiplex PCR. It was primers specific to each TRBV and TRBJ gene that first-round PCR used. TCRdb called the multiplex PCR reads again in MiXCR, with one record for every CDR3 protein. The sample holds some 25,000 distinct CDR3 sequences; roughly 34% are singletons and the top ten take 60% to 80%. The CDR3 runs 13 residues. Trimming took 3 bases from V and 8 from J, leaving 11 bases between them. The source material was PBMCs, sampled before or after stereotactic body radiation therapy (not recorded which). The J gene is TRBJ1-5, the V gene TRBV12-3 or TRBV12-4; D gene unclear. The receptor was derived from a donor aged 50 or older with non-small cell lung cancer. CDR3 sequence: CASSFEDIKPQHF. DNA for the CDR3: TGTGCCAGCAGTTTTGAGGATATTAAGCCCCAGCATTTT.